This passage covers 4 T cell receptor beta chains from one sample sequenced in a study of STAT5B mutations in CD4+ large granular lymphocyte leukemia. Profiling relied on immunoSEQ multiplex PCR, and the TCRdb table lists in-frame clones only, not all of them. The sample data list around 90 clones. The sequenced material came from PBMCs. These receptors were collected from an elderly man with CD4+ T-cell large granular lymphocyte leukemia.

The CDR3 coding sequence is TGTGCCAGCAGCTCGGACCTAAATCAGCCCCAGCATTTT. It translates to CASSSDLNQPQHF. This chain connects TRBV7-2 to TRBJ1-5; D not certain. The CDR3 is 13 amino acids. Germline CDR1 is SGHTA and CDR2 is FQGNSA. The ends were cut back, 4 bases at V and 4 bases at J, with 8 bases in the middle.

The chain uses TRBV6-1 and TRBJ1-1, with 9 bases lining up with TRBD1. V gave up 0 bases and J gave up 5 bases; unmatched junction bases: 4. The CDR3 is 15 residues long. CDR1 is MNHNS and CDR2 is SASEGT in the germline V gene. Here the CDR3 DNA reads TGTGCCAGCAGTGAAGCCGGGACAGGGTCAACTGAAGCTTTCTTT. Its translation: CASSEAGTGSTEAFF.

The chain carries TRBV6-1 and TRBJ2-2; D tentatively fits TRBD1 or TRBD2 (5 bases each). The germline V and J ends were trimmed by 6 bases and 3 bases, with 11 bases remaining between them. CDR1 and CDR2 from the germline V gene are MNHNS and SASEGT. This CDR3 has 14 amino acids. The CDR3 DNA reads as TGTGCCAGCAGGCAGGTGGGGGACACCGGGGAGCTGTTTTTT. Translated: CASRQVGDTGELFF.

The rearrangement joins TRBV19 to TRBJ2-5, with 11 bases that match TRBD1. The trim removed 11 bases at V and 5 bases at J, leaving 7 bases unmatched. This CDR3 comprises 13 residues. CDR1 is LNHDA, CDR2 SQIVND, per germline (reference sequence). The CDR3 sequence: CAAGQGAHETQYF. CDR3 DNA: TGTGCCGCCGGACAGGGGGCTCATGAGACCCAGTACTTC. The whole variable domain, remainder taken from reference TRBV19 and TRBJ2-5, is DGGITQSPKYLFRKEGQNVTLSCEQNLNHDAMYWYRQDPGQGLRLIYYSQIVNDFQKGDIAEGYSVSREKKESFPLTVTSAQKNPTAFYLCAAGQGAHETQYFGPGTRLLVL.